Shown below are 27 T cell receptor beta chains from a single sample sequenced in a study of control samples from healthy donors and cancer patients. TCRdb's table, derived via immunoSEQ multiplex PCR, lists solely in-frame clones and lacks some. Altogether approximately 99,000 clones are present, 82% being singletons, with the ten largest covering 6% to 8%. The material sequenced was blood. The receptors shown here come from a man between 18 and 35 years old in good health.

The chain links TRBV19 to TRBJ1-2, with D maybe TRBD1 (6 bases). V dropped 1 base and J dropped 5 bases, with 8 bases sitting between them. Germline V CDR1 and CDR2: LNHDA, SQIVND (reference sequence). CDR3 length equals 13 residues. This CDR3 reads CASSIAGDYGYTF. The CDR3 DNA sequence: TGTGCCAGTAGTATAGCAGGGGATTATGGCTACACCTTC.

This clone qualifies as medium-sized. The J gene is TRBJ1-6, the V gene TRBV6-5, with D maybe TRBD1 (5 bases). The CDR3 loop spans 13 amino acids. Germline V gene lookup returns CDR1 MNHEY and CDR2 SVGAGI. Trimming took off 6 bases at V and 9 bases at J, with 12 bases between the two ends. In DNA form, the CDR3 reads TGTGCCAGCAGGTCCCAGGGAAGTTCACCCCTCCACTTT. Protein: CASRSQGSSPLHF.

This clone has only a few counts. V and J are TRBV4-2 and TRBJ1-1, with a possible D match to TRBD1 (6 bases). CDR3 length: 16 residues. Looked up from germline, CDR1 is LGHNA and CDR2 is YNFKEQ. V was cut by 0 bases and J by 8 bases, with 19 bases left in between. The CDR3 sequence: CASSQDFLTIDREAFF. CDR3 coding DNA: TGTGCCAGCAGCCAAGATTTCCTAACCATTGACAGGGAAGCTTTCTTT.

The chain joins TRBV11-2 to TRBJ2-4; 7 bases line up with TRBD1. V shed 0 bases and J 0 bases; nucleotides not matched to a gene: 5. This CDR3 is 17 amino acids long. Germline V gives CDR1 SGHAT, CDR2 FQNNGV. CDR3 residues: CASSLEGQAIAKNIQYF. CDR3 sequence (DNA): TGTGCCAGCAGCTTAGAAGGACAGGCCATAGCCAAAAACATTCAGTACTTC.

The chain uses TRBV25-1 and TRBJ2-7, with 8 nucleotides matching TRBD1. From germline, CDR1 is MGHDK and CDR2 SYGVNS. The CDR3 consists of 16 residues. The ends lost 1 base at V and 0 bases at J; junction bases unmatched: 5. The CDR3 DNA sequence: TGTGCCAGCAGTGAATCTGGGACAGGTCTCTCCTACGAGCAGTACTTC. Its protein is CASSESGTGLSYEQYF.

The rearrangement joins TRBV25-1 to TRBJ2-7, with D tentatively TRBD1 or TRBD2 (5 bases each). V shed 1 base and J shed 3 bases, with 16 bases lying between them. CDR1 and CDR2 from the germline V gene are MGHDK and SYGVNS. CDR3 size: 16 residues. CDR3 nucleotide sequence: TGTGCCAGCAGTGAATCGGGGCTGGACATAAGCTACGAGCAGTACTTC. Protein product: CASSESGLDISYEQYF.

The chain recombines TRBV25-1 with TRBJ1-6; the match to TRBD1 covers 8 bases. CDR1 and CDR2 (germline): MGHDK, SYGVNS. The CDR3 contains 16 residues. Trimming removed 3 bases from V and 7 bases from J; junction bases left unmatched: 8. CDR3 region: CASSDARTGWNSPLHF. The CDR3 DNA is TGTGCCAGCAGTGACGCACGGACAGGGTGGAATTCACCCCTCCACTTT. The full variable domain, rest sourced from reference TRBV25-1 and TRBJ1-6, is EADIYQTPRYLVIGTGKKITLECSQTMGHDKMYWYQQDPGMELHLIHYSYGVNSTEKGDLSSESTVSRIRTEHFPLTLESARPSHTSQYLCASSDARTGWNSPLHFGNGTRLTVT.

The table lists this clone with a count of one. The CDR3 bases are TGTGCCAGCAGCCAAGCCCCGACAGGGGGGGAGACCCAGTACTTC. Amino acids: CASSQAPTGGETQYF. This chain joins TRBV4-2 and TRBJ2-5; 9 positions match TRBD1. Losses at the gene ends were 1 base for V and 5 bases for J; bases not matched to a gene: 5. This CDR3 is 15 amino acids long. Germline V gene sequence: CDR1 LGHNA, CDR2 YNFKEQ.

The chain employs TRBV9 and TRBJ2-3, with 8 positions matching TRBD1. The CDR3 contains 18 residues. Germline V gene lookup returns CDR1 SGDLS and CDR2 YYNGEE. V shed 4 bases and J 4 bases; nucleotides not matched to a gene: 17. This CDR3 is CASSPPLVRGLGADTQYF. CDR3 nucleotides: TGTGCCAGCAGCCCTCCTCTCGTCAGGGGGCTTGGGGCAGATACGCAGTATTTT.

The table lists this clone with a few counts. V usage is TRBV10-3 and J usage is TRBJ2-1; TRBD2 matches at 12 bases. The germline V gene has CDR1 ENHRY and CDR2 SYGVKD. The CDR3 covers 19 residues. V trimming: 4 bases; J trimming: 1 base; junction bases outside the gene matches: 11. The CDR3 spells CAISGGGTSGPPSYNEQFF. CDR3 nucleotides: TGTGCCATCAGTGGCGGAGGGACTAGCGGGCCCCCTTCCTACAATGAGCAGTTCTTC.

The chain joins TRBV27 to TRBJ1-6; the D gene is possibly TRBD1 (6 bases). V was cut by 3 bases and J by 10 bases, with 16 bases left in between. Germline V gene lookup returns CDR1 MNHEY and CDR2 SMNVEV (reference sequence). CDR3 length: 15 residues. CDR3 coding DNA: TGTGCCAGCAGTTTTGGGGGGCGCTTAAGGTCACCCCTCCACTTT. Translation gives CASSFGGRLRSPLHF.

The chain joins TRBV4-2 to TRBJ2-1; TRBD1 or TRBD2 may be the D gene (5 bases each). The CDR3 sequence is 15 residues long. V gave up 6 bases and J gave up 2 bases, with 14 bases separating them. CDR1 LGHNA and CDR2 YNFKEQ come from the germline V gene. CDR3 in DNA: TGTGCCAGCAGTTCCGGGGCTAATGCCTACAATGAGCAGTTCTTC. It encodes CASSSGANAYNEQFF.

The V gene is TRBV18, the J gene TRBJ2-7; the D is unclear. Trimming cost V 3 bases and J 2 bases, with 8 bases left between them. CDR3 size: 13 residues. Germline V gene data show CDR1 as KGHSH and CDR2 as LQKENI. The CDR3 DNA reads TGTGCCAGCTCACCGGGCGTGACCTACGAGCAGTACGTC. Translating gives CASSPGVTYEQYV.

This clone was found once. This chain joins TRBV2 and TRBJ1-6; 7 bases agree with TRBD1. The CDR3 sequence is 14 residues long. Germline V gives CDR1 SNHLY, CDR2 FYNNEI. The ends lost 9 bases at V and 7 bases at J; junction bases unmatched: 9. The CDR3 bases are TGTGCCAGTGTTACAGGGGTGAGGAATTCACCCCTCCACTTT. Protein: CASVTGVRNSPLHF.

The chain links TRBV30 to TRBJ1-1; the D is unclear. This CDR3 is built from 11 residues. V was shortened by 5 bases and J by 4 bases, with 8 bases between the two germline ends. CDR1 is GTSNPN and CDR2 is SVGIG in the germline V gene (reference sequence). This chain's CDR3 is CAWGLSTEAFF. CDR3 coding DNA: TGTGCCTGGGGGTTGAGCACTGAAGCTTTCTTT.

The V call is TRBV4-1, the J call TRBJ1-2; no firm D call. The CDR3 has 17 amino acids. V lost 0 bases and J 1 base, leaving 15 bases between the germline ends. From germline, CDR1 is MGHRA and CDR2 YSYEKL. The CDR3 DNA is TGCGCCAGCAGCCAAGATTTCTTGGGTCCACGTAACTATGGCTACACCTTC. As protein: CASSQDFLGPRNYGYTF.

The CDR3 sequence: CASSGRDPYSGNTIYF. CDR3 DNA: TGTGCCAGCAGCGGCCGGGACCCCTACTCTGGAAACACCATATATTTT. The rearrangement joins TRBV2 to TRBJ1-3; possibly TRBD1 for D (5 bases). Germline CDR1 is SNHLY and CDR2 is FYNNEI. Trimming cost V 6 bases and J 0 bases, with 15 bases left between them. The CDR3 sequence is 16 residues long.

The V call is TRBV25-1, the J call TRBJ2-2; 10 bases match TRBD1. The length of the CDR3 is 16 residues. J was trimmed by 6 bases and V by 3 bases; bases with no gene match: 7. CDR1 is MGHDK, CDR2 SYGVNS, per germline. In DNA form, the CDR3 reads TGTGCCAGCAGTGAGTCCGGGACAGGGGTTGCCGGGGAGCTGTTTTTT. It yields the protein CASSESGTGVAGELFF.

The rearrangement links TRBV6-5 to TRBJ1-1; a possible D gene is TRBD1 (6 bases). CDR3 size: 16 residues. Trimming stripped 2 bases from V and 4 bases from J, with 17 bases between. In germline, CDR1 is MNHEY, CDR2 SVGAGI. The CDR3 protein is CASSYKGGTGGTEAFF. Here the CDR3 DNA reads TGTGCCAGCAGTTACAAGGGGGGCACGGGGGGCACTGAAGCTTTCTTT.

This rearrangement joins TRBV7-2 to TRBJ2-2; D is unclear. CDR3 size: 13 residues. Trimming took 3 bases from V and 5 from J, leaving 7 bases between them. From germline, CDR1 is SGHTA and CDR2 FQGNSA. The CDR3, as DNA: TGTGCCAGCAGCTTGAGTGGGACCGGGGAGCTGTTTTTT. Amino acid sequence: CASSLSGTGELFF.

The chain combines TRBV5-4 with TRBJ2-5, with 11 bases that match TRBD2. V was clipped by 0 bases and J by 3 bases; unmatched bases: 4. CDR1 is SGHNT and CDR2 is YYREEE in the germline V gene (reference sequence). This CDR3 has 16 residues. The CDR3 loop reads CASSLDSLAGEETQYF. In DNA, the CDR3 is TGTGCCAGCAGCTTGGATTCACTAGCGGGGGAAGAGACCCAGTACTTC.

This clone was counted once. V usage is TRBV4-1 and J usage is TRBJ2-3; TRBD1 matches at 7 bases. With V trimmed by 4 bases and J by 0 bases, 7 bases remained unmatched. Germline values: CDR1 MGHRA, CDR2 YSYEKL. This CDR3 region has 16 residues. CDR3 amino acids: CASSRFGQASTDTQYF. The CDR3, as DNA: TGCGCCAGCAGCCGTTTCGGACAGGCAAGCACAGATACGCAGTATTTT.

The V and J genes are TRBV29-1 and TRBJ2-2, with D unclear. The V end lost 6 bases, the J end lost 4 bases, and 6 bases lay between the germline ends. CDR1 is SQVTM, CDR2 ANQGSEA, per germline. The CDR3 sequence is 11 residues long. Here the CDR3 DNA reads TGCAGCGTAGGTAGCACCGGGGAGCTGTTTTTT. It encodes CSVGSTGELFF.

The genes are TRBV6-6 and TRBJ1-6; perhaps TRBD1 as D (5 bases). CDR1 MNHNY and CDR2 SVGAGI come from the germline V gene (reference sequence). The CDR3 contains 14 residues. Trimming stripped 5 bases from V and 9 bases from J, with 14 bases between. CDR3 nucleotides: TGTGCCAGCAGTCCCGGGGACTCCAGTTCACCCCTCCACTTT. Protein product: CASSPGDSSSPLHF.

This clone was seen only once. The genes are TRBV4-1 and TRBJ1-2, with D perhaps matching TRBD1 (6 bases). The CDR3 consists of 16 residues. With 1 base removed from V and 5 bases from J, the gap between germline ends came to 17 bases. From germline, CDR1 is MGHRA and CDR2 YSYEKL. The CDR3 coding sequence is TGCGCCAGCAGCCAAGGTTCGAAGGGGGGACGGTATGGCTACACCTTC. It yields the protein CASSQGSKGGRYGYTF.

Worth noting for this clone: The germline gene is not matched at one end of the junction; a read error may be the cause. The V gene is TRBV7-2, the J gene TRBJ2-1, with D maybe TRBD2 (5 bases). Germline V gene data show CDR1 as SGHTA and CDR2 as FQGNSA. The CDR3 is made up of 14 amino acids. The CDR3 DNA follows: TGTGCCAGCAGCCGTTCCTCAGGACTCCATCCACAGCTCTTC. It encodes CASSRSSGLHPQLF.

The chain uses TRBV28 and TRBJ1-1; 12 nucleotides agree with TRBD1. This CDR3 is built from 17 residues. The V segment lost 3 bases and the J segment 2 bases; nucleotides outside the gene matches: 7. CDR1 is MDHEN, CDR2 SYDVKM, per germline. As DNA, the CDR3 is TGTGCCAGCAGTTTCCGGGACAGGGGGCAGTTTAACACTGAAGCTTTCTTT. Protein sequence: CASSFRDRGQFNTEAFF.